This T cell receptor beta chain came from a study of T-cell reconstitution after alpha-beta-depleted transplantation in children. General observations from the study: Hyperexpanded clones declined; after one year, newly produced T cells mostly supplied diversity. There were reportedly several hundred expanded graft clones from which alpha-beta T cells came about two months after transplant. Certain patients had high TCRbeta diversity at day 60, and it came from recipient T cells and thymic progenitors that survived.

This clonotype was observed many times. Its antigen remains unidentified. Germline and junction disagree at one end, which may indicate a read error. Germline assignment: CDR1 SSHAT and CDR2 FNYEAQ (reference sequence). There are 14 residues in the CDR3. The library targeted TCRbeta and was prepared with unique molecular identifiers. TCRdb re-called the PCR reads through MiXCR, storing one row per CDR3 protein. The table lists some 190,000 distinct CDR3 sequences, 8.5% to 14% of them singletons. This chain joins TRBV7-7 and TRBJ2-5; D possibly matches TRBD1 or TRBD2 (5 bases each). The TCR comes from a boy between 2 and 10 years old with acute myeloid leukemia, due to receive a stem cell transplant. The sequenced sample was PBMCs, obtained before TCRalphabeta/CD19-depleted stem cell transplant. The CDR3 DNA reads TGTGCTAGCAGCCCTACTTGGGGGCAAGAGACCCAGTACTTC. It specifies CASSPTWGQETQYF.